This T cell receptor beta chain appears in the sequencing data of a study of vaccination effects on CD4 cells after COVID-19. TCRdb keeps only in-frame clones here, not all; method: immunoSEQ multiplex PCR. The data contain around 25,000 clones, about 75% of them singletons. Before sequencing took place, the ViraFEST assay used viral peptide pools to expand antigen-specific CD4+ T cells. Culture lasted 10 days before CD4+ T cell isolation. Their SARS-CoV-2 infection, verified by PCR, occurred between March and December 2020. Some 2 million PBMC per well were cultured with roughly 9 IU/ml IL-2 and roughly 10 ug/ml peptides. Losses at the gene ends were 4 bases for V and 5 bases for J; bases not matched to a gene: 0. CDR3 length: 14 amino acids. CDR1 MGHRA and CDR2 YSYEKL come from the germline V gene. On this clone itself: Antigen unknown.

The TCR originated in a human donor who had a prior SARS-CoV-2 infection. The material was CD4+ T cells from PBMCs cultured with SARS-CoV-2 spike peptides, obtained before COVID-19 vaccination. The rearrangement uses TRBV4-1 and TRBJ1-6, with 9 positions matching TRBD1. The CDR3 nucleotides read TGCGCCAGCAGCCGGGACAGGGATAATTCACCCCTCCACTTT. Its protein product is CASSRDRDNSPLHF.